This TCR beta chain was obtained from a study of early T cells in non-severe SARS-CoV-2 infection. This clonotype was observed many times. Attached unique molecular identifiers marked individual cDNA molecules. MiXCR was run by TCRdb on the 5' RACE reads, yielding one entry per CDR3 protein. The sample consists of tens of thousands of distinct CDR3 sequences, less than 5.5% of them appearing once. V was shortened by 1 base and J by 8 bases, with 14 bases between the two germline ends. This CDR3 region has 15 residues. Germline V gene data show CDR1 as SGHTA and CDR2 as FQGNSA. The sample consisted of whole blood. The sequence was collected from an adult who was a healthcare worker with PCR-confirmed SARS-CoV-2 infection or an uninfected control (not recorded which). The rearrangement joins TRBV7-2 to TRBJ1-4; no definite D call. CDR3 DNA: TGTGCCAGCAGCTTAGAGGGAGGGCTAAGGGAAAAACTGTTTTTT. This sequence encodes CASSLEGGLREKLFF. Supplemented by reference TRBV7-2 and TRBJ1-4, the full variable domain reads GAGVSQSPSNKVTEKGKDVELRCDPISGHTALYWYRQSLGQGLEFLIYFQGNSAPDKSGLPSDRFSAERTGGSVSTLTIQRTQQEDSAVYLCASSLEGGLREKLFFGSGTQLSVL.